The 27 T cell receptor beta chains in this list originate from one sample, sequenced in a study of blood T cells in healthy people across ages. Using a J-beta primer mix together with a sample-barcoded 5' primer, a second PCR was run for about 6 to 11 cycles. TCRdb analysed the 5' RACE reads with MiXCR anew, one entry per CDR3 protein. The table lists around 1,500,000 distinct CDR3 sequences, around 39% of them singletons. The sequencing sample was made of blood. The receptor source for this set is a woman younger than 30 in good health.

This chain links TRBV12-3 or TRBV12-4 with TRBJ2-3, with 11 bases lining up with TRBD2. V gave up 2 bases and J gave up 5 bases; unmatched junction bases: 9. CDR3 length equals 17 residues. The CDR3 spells CASSLNLAGGGRDTQYF. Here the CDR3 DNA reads TGTGCCAGCAGTTTAAATCTAGCGGGAGGAGGGCGAGATACGCAGTATTTT.

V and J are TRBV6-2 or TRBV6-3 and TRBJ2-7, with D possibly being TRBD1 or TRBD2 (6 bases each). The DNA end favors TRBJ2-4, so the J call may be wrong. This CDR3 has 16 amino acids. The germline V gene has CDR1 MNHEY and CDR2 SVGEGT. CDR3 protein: CASSYTPTGHGSIQYF. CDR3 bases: TGTGCCAGCAGTTACACCCCGACAGGTCACGGGAGCATTCAGTACTTC.

The CDR3 DNA reads TGTGCCAGCAGACGGACTAGCGGAAGTGATACGCAGTATTTT. This encodes CASRRTSGSDTQYF. The chain employs TRBV12-3 or TRBV12-4 and TRBJ2-3, with 10 bases matching TRBD2. J was trimmed by 6 bases and V by 6 bases; bases with no gene match: 6. The CDR3 spans 14 residues.

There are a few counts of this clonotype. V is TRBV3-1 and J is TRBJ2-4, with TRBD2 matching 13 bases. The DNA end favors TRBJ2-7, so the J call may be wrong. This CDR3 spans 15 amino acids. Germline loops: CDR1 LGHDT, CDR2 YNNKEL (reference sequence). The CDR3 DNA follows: TGTGCCAGCAGCCTTACCGGGACTAGCGGGGTCGAGCAGTACTTC. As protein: CASSLTGTSGVEQYF.

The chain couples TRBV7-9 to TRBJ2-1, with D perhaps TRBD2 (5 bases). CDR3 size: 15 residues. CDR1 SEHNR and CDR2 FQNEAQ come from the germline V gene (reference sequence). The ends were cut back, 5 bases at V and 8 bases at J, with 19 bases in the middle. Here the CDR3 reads CASSPSSEPGDEQFF. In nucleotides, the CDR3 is TGTGCCAGCAGCCCATCGTCCGAGCCCGGGGATGAGCAGTTCTTC.

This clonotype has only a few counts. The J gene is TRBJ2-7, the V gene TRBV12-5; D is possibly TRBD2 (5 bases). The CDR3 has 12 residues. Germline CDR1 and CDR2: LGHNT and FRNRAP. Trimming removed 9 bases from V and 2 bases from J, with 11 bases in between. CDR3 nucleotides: TGTGCTAGGCGGACGGGGACCTACGAGCAGTACTTC. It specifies CARRTGTYEQYF.

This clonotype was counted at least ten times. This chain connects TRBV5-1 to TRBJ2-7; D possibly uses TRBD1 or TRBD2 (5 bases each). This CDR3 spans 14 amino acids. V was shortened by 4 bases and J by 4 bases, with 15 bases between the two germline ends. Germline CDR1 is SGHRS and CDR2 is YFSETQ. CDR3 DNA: TGCGCCAGCAGCCCGGGACCTCTAACGTACGAGCAGTACTTC. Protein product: CASSPGPLTYEQYF.

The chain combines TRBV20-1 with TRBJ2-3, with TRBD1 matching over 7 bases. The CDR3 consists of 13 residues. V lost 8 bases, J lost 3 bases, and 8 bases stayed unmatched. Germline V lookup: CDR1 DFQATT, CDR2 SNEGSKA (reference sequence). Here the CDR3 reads CSSVQGWTDTQYF. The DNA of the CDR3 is TGCAGTTCGGTACAGGGGTGGACAGATACGCAGTATTTT.

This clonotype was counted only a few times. The CDR3 loop reads CSATQPYNEQYF. DNA for the CDR3: TGCAGTGCAACCCAACCCTACAATGAGCAGTACTTC. J is TRBJ2-1 and V is TRBV20-1; the D is unclear. Gene TRBJ2-7 matches the end of the DNA better, so the J call may be wrong. The CDR3 extends over 12 amino acids. Germline assignment: CDR1 DFQATT and CDR2 SNEGSKA (reference sequence).

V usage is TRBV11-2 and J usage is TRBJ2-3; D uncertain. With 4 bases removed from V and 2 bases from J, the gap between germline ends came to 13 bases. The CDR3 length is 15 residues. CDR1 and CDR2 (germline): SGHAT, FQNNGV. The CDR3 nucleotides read TGTGCCAGCAGCTCCGGCTCCTTCCTCACAGATACGCAGTATTTT. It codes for CASSSGSFLTDTQYF.

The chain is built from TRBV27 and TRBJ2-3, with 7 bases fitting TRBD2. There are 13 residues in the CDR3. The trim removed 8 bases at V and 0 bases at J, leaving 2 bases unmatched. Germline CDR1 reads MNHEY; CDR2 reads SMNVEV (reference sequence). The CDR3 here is CASRGVSTDTQYF. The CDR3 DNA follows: TGTGCCAGCCGGGGGGTTAGCACAGATACGCAGTATTTT.

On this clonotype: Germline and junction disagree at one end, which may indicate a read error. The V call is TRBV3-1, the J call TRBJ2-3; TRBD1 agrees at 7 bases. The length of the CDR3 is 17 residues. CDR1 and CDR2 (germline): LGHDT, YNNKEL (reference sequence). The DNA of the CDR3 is TGTGCCAACAGCCAAGATGGGGAGACAGGGAACACAGATACGCAGTATTTT. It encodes CANSQDGETGNTDTQYF.

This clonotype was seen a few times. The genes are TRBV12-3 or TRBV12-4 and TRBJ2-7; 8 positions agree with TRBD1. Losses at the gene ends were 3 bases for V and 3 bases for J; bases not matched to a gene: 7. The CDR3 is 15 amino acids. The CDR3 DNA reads TGTGCCAGCAGTTTTGCCGGACAGGGAGACTACGAGCAGTACTTC. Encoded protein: CASSFAGQGDYEQYF.

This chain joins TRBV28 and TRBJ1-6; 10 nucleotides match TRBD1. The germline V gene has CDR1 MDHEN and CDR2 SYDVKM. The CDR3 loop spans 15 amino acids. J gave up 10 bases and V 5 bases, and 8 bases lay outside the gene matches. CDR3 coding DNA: TGTGCCAGCAGTGAATCCGGGACAGGGGTATCACCCCTCCACTTT. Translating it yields CASSESGTGVSPLHF.

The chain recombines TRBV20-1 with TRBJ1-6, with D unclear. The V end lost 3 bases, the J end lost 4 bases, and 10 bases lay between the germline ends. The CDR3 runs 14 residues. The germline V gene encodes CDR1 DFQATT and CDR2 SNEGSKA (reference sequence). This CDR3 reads CSASLGPYNSPLHF. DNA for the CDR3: TGCAGTGCTAGTTTAGGGCCGTATAATTCACCCCTCCACTTT.

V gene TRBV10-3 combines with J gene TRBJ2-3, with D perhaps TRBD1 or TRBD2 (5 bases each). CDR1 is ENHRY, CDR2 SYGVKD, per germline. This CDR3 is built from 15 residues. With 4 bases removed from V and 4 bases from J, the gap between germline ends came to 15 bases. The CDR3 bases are TGTGCCATCAGTGCTGGGGACGGCGGACCAGATACGCAGTATTTT. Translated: CAISAGDGGPDTQYF.

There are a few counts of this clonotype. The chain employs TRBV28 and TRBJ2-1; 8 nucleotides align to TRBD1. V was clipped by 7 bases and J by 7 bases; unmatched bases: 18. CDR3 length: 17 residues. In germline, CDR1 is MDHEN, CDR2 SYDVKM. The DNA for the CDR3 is TGTGCCAGCACCCCGGGACAGGCACGCGTCATCTTTAATGAGCAGTTCTTC. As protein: CASTPGQARVIFNEQFF.

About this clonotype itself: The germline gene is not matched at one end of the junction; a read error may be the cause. The CDR3 coding sequence is TGTGCCAGCAGCAGACAGGGGAGAAGCTATGACTACACCTTC. This translates into CASSRQGRSYDYTF. V gene TRBV6-5 combines with J gene TRBJ1-2; 8 nucleotides match TRBD1. This CDR3 contains 14 residues. Per germline, CDR1 MNHEY and CDR2 SVGAGI.

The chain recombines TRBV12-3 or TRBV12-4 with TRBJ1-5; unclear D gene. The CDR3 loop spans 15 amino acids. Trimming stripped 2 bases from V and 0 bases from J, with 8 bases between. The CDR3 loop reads CASSLLTYSNQPQHF. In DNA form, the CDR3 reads TGTGCCAGCAGTTTACTGACTTATAGCAATCAGCCCCAGCATTTT.

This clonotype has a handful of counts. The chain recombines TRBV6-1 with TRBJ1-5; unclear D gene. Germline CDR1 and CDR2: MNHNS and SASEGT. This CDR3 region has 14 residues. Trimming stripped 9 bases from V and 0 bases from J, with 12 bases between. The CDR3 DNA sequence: TGTGCCAGGGGCGGTTTCGTTAGCAATCAGCCCCAGCATTTT. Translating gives CARGGFVSNQPQHF.

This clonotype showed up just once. The CDR3 DNA is TGCAGTGCCGGCGGGGGGGACTCCTACGAGCAGTACTTC. It yields the protein CSAGGGDSYEQYF. V is TRBV20-1 and J is TRBJ2-7; the match to TRBD2 covers 9 bases. V trimming: 6 bases; J trimming: 0 bases; junction bases outside the gene matches: 3. Germline-derived CDR1 and CDR2 are DFQATT and SNEGSKA (reference sequence). CDR3 length: 13 amino acids.

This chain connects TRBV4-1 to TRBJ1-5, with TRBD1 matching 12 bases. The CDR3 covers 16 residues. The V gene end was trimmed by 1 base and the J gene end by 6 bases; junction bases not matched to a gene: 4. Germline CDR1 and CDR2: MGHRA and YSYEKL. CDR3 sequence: CASSQGDRGLGQPQHF. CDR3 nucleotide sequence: TGCGCCAGCAGCCAAGGGGACAGGGGGCTAGGTCAGCCCCAGCATTTT.

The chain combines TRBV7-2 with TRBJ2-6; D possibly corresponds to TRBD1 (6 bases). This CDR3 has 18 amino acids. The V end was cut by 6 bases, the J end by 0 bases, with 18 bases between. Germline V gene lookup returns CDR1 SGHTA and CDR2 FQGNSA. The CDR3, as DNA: TGTGCCAGCAGGCCCCGGGACAAGTCCTTCTCTGGGGCCAACGTCCTGACTTTC. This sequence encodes CASRPRDKSFSGANVLTF.

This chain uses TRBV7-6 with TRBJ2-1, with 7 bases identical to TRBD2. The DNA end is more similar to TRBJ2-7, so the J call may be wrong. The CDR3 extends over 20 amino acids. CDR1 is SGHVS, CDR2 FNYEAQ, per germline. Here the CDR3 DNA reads TGTGCCAGCAGCCCCGGAAACCGGGACTACCTCCAGAGCTCCTACAATGAGCAGTACTTC. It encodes CASSPGNRDYLQSSYNEQYF.

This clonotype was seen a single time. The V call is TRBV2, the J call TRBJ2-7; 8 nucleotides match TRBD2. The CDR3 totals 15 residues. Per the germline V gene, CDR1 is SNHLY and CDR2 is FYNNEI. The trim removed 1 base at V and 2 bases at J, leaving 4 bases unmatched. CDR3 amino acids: CASSEGGGPPYEQYF. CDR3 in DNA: TGTGCCAGCAGTGAAGGCGGGGGGCCGCCCTACGAGCAGTACTTC.

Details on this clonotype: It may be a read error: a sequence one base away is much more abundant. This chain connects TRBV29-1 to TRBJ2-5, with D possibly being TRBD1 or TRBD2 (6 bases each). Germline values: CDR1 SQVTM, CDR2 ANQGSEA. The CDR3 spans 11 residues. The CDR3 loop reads CGVQGGETQYF. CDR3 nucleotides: TGCGGCGTACAGGGAGGAGAGACCCAGTACTTC.

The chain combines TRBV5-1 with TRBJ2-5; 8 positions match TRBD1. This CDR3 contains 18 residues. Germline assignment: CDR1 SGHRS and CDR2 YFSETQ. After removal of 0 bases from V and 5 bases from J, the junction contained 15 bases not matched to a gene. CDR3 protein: CASSLAVSDRVRGETQYF. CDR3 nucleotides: TGCGCCAGCAGCTTGGCCGTGTCGGACAGGGTCCGGGGGGAGACCCAGTACTTC.